This T cell receptor (beta chain) originates from a study of OX40 agonist ivuxolimab in advanced cancers. Study in general: The treatment was a fully human IgG2 OX40 agonist, ivuxolimab. Ivuxolimab, which patients received intravenously every 2 weeks, was dosed at 0.01 to 10 mg/kg. With a range of roughly 23 to 90, age averaged roughly 61 years, and approximately 83% were male. Previous treatment with anti-PD-1, anti-PD-L1 or anti-CTLA-4 therapy was allowed; less than 45% had received some.

The data were produced by immunoSEQ multiplex PCR, yet TCRdb's version contains in-frame clones alone and is incomplete. This table has about 37,000 clones, 70% to 90% appearing once. This CDR3 is built from 15 residues. Germline assignment: CDR1 SEHNR and CDR2 FQNEAQ (reference sequence). V lost 1 base and J lost 6; bases outside the gene matches: 7. The receptor was derived from an adult with an advanced solid tumor such as melanoma, head and neck, liver or kidney cancer. This sample comprised CD4+ or CD8+ T cells sorted from blood, obtained in a trial of the OX40 agonist ivuxolimab. The genes are TRBV7-9 and TRBJ1-2; 8 bases fit TRBD1. The CDR3 protein is CASSLGDRPGDGYTF. CDR3 bases: TGTGCCAGCAGCTTAGGGGACAGGCCGGGGGATGGCTACACCTTC.